Detailed here is one T cell receptor (beta chain). This sample stems from a study of blood T cell repertoires in COVID-19. For the study at large: Both acute and convalescent COVID-19 samples were obtained from the United States, Italy and Spain. From T cells, B-cell-depleted T cells, or PBMCs came the material, which was cDNA or gDNA.

This CDR3 has 13 residues. V gave up 0 bases and J gave up 3 bases, with 3 bases separating them. CDR1 is SGHDN, CDR2 FVKESK, per germline. As handled by the study authors: From reference gene primer amplification, estimates of nucleated cell counts were derived. Method: immunoSEQ multiplex PCR; TCRdb's copy keeps in-frame clones and lacks some. For V, J and clone size, that table is used; D and trimming come from the DNA. Among a few hundred thousand clones listed, about 85% were seen once. The sequenced sample consisted of peripheral blood. The rearrangement uses TRBV14 and TRBJ2-1; D gene unclear. The TCR sequence derives from a woman aged 18-29 years with acute or convalescent COVID-19. Here the CDR3 reads CASSQDSYNEQFF. CDR3 DNA sequence: TGTGCCAGCAGCCAAGATAGCTACAATGAGCAGTTCTTC.